These 7 T cell receptor beta chains were sequenced from one sample in a study of TIL therapy for anti-PD-1-resistant metastatic lung cancer. Time point noted: pre-treatment sample, taken before nivolumab and TIL therapy. Sequencing used immunoSEQ v3. Profiling relied on immunoSEQ multiplex PCR, and the TCRdb table lists in-frame clones only, not all of them. The table includes tens of thousands of clones, around 90% detected once. The sample consisted of blood, taken at baseline. The receptors shown here come from a person between 25 and 79 years old with non-small cell lung cancer.

This clone has more than one count but fewer than ten. The chain carries TRBV5-4 and TRBJ2-2, with D perhaps assigned TRBD1 or TRBD2 (6 bases each). Germline V gene sequence: CDR1 SGHNT, CDR2 YYREEE (reference sequence). CDR3 size: 17 residues. V dropped 0 bases and J dropped 3 bases, with 15 bases sitting between them. The CDR3 sequence: CASSLAGGGRHTGELFF. DNA of the CDR3: TGTGCCAGCAGCTTGGCCGGTGGGGGGCGTCACACCGGGGAGCTGTTTTTT.

The chain has TRBV19 and TRBJ1-1; D gene ambiguous. V dropped 5 bases and J dropped 4 bases, with 14 bases sitting between them. The CDR3 consists of 14 residues. Germline V CDR1 and CDR2: LNHDA, SQIVND (reference sequence). The CDR3 loop is CASSFRERGTEAFF. CDR3 sequence (DNA): TGTGCCAGTAGTTTCCGGGAACGAGGCACTGAAGCTTTCTTT.

The chain carries TRBV18 and TRBJ2-2; no definite D call. V was clipped by 0 bases and J by 5 bases, with 7 bases between them. Germline V gene sequence: CDR1 KGHSH, CDR2 LQKENI. This CDR3 has 14 residues. The chain's CDR3 is CASSPPATTGELFF. CDR3 bases: TGTGCCAGCTCACCACCGGCGACTACCGGGGAGCTGTTTTTT.

The chain joins TRBV27 to TRBJ1-1; D is perhaps TRBD1 (6 bases). CDR3 length: 13 residues. V was cut by 10 bases and J by 6 bases, with 18 bases left in between. Germline CDR1 MNHEY, CDR2 SMNVEV (reference sequence). The CDR3 DNA sequence: TGTGCCACCTGGGACAAAATAGCCCCTGAAGCTTTCTTT. Its protein is CATWDKIAPEAFF.

The V gene is TRBV5-1, the J gene TRBJ2-1, with 9 bases aligning to TRBD1. The CDR3 has 15 residues. The germline V gene encodes CDR1 SGHRS and CDR2 YFSETQ. Trimming at V came to 3 bases and at J to 7 bases, leaving 8 bases not matched to a gene. CDR3 in amino acids: CASSSTGGPGNEQFF. Written as DNA, the CDR3 is TGCGCCAGCAGCTCCACAGGGGGCCCAGGGAATGAGCAGTTCTTC.

V and J are TRBV3-1 (or the pseudogene TRBV3-2) and TRBJ2-3; D possibly corresponds to TRBD1 (5 bases). CDR1 LGHDT and CDR2 YNNKEL come from the germline V gene (reference sequence). CDR3 size: 15 residues. Trimming left V 5 bases short and J 4 bases short, with 16 bases between. CDR3 nucleotides: TGTGCCAGCAGCTGGGGCCTAGAAGGGGCAGATACGCAGTATTTT. It yields the protein CASSWGLEGADTQYF.

This clone was seen just once. The chain employs TRBV11-2 and TRBJ1-4; TRBD1 might be the D (5 bases). CDR1 is SGHAT, CDR2 FQNNGV, per germline. The V gene lost 6 bases and the J gene lost 3 bases, with 11 bases spanning the gap. The CDR3 has 14 amino acids. The CDR3 DNA follows: TGTGCCAGCAGGTCGACAGTCTCTAATGAAAAACTGTTTTTT. Its translation: CASRSTVSNEKLFF.